The present T cell receptor beta chain was sequenced within a study of cytomegalovirus exposure and HLA in healthy donors (dated by TCRdb to 2016 to 2017). Study-wide context: In an earlier analysis of 587 of the donors, approximately 300 Gb of sequence data and 95 million to 130 million unique TCR beta sequences from 180 million or so T cells were reported. About 310 gigabases of sequencing data and approximately 84 million unique TCR sequences were included in an early release covering about 620 HLA-typed donors. Of the 398 genotyped donors, around 81% fell in the genetic ancestry cluster associated with self-reported Caucasian donors. The aim of the study was to test whether cataloging public T cell receptors could identify signatures of past pathogen exposure. Using immunosequencing, the study profiled T cell repertoires from some 670 subjects and related those repertoires to cytomegalovirus serostatus. In addition to the first cohort of 666 subjects, a separate validation cohort of approximately 120 different subjects was used. To predict cytomegalovirus infection status, the study combined high-throughput TCR immunosequencing, statistical association of individual TCRs with disease status, and machine learning. In a later analysis, previously published TCR beta repertoires from hundreds of donors were re-analyzed and high-resolution HLA genotyping was added so that TCR occurrence patterns could be studied. Rather than using new phenotypic data, the later analysis identified candidate immune exposures from TCR beta sequences and from how often those sequences occurred across donors. An earlier analysis of 587 of the donors used high-throughput TCR beta sequencing to judge whether each TCR beta V gene segment behaved as functional or pseudogenic. Alongside the repertoire data, information on donor age, sex, ethnicity and CMV serostatus was compiled. A later genetic analysis used genome-wide SNP genotypes for about three fifths of the 666 donors, treating that subset as a discovery cohort. Every discovery cohort repertoire had been produced on one sequencing platform. HLA typing included class I and class II loci at four-digit resolution. Typing coverage differed by locus: A, B, C, DRB1 and DQB1 were typed in roughly 620-640 donors, DQA1 in 500 to 550, DPA1 in over 600, and DPB1 in around 440. About 5 DR-DQ haplotypes were handled as single units for association and clustering, since linkage in the cohort was strong. Among around 400 genotyped donors of the cohort, an average of about 220,000 unique TCR beta nucleotide sequences was sequenced per donor, of which 15% to 20% were non-productive. Findings and caveats that apply to the study as a whole: At a false discovery rate of 0.05, a later analysis linked about 16,000 TCR beta sequences to specific HLA alleles. In a later analysis, several top co-occurrence clusters were reported to appear linked to parvovirus B19, influenza, CMV and Epstein-Barr virus. According to a later analysis, TCR association rates differed among HLA loci, with DRB1 alleles showing the most associated TCRs and HLA-C alleles showing the fewest. Because some donors lacked HLA typing at each locus, the association tests relied only on the typed subset. CMV serostatus was the only immune exposure information available for the cohort. Because counts were too low, approximately 15 rarely observed V segments, including chromosome 9 orphons, were excluded from the earlier analysis of around 590 of the donors. The sequencing pipeline was judged likely to have produced a cluster of highly shared sequence variants as a technical artifact. The presence/absence analyses assumed that sequencing depth was roughly uniform across donors, and that assumption may not be true. The cohort was sequenced for TCR beta chains only, and without alpha or paired-chain data the features that could be detected were limited. In a later analysis, HLA-associated TCR beta chains showed more clonal expansion and lower generation probabilities than non-associated chains that were equally common. A later genetic analysis reported fewer N-insertions in productive TCRs among donors in an Asian-associated ancestry cluster than the roughly 620-donor mean. Strong co-occurrence of HLA alleles, especially DR and DQ, made assigning TCR associations to individual alleles difficult. A further reported finding was that TCR beta sequences accurately predicted the HLA-A and HLA-B alleles for most subjects in the first cohort. In a later analysis, most CMV-associated TCR beta chains were found to appear HLA-restricted, with HLA associations seemingly driven largely by CMV exposure. Some IMGT-functional V segments, including TRBV6-2 and TRBV6-3, could not be told apart with the 87-base-pair reads, so those segments were excluded. V-gene and J-gene trimming of TCR beta chains was associated with a missense DCLRE1C variant in a later genetic analysis, and the association was replicated in an independent cohort. Linkage disequilibrium might explain the correlated functional status among segregating V segments, but an unknown experimental factor could not be excluded. Broadly in line with IMGT annotations, most TCR beta V segments showed up in productive rearrangements about 90% or about 30% of the time in an earlier analysis of some 590 of the donors. The authors suggested that the approach could potentially be generalized to other disease states and immunological phenotypes. The classifier was reported to diagnose cytomegalovirus status with high specificity and sensitivity in both the original cohort and the validation cohort. In the study, some 160 TCR beta chains were listed as associated with cytomegalovirus. Across donors, most TCR sequences were observed very rarely, whereas some public TCRs were present in many individuals. In vitro tests confirmed that three of the cytomegalovirus-associated TCR beta chains recognize cytomegalovirus antigens.

As regards this clone: The target of this receptor is not known. Base qualities are not provided; no much larger clone lies one nucleotide away.

V was cut back by 5 bases and J by 0 bases, leaving a gap of 10 bases between them. The germline V gene (reference sequence) yields MNHEY for CDR1 and SMNVEV for CDR2. The CDR3 measures 14 amino acids from cysteine to phenylalanine. This entry keeps only the CDR3 DNA: 42 bases, framed from base 1. The cohort consisted of approximately 670 healthy bone marrow donors. At the time of sampling, all cohort members were nominally healthy, though unrecorded immune exposures were likely present. The donor tested CMV seronegative, placing the donor among the roughly 340 seronegative members of the cohort. Each donor provided a peripheral blood sample, and peripheral blood mononuclear cells were used for TCR beta sequencing. Genomic DNA extraction from the blood cell samples was performed with the Qiagen DNeasy Blood Extraction Kit. Library preparation employed the immunoSEQ multiplex PCR assay. For the multiplex PCR, a mixture combining 60 forward primers for TCR Vbeta segments and 13 reverse primers for TCR Jbeta segments was used. The CDR3 region of rearranged TCR beta genes was amplified from genomic DNA with a multiplex PCR assay. The amplified TCR beta libraries were sequenced on the Illumina HiSeq System as 87-base-pair reads. Per the source publication's procedure: A later analysis counted some 74 million unique TCR beta chains across the 550 to 800 repertoires, and around 9.9 million of these chains were shared by at least two donors. Raw reads were error-corrected and collapsed into unique sequences by a nearest-neighbor algorithm in which closely related sequences were merged to remove PCR and sequencing errors. To assign V, D and J gene segments, CDR3 sequences were aligned to IMGT reference sequences. For a sequence to be retained, a match of at least six nucleotides to both a V gene segment and a J gene segment was required. A rearrangement was called productive if the CDR3 had no stop codons and remained in frame with V and J, and every other rearrangement was called non-productive. Following IMGT convention, CDR3 was defined as the stretch from the second conserved V-encoded cysteine to the conserved J-encoded phenylalanine. The earlier analysis of some 580 of the donors excluded any sequence lacking an unambiguous match to a single V gene segment. In an earlier analysis of approximately 550 of the donors, V segments were called functional above 56.7% productive rearrangements and were called segregating when the between-donor standard deviation exceeded 5%. To diagnose cytomegalovirus status from the catalog of TCR beta chain sequences, a statistical classification framework was built. In a later analysis, V and J genes were assigned by comparing TCR nucleotide sequences against IMGT/GENE-DB human TR gene sequences. A later analysis assigned CDR3 sequences and most-parsimonious VDJ recombination scenarios with the TCRdist pipeline. A later analysis defined each TCR beta chain by its CDR3 amino acid sequence plus V-gene family, and excluded reads lacking a unique V-gene family. To address suspected cross-contamination and a sequencing artifact, a later analysis removed roughly 640 highly shared, low-generation-probability nucleotide sequences. A later analysis calculated a clonal expansion index for each public chain from normalized within-repertoire ranks of inferred template counts. In a later analysis, generation probabilities were computed using a VDJ recombination model fitted to out-of-frame rearrangements, and the results were checked against IGoR. In a later analysis, TCR-TCR, TCR-HLA and TCR-CMV co-occurrence was scored with hypergeometric tests, and a repertoire-size bias correction was applied to TCR pairs. False discovery rates were estimated in a later analysis by permuting HLA or CMV assignments 20 times. In a later analysis, co-occurring TCRs were grouped using DBSCAN, with TCRdist sequence similarity added in when clustering inside HLA-allele-positive subsets. For co-occurrence clustering, repertoires with fewer than 30,000 or more than 120,000 public chains were excluded, along with roughly 5 repertoires with anomalous nucleotide sharing. TCRdb took over this immuneACCESS table, retaining in-frame rearrangements with V and J assigned. Such tables are incomplete; in checked studies, under half of the missing clones stem from an unresolved V gene, and the remainder is unexplained. V and J calls and clone size are those listed in that table; D and trimming were worked out from the DNA. The sample table records 120,000 or so clones; 80% of these occur just once. Jointly, the top ten make up roughly 1.2% of the sample.

The specimen was PBMCs. This receptor was obtained from a female donor in good health and CMV-seronegative. The chain employs TRBV27 and TRBJ1-2; no D gene can be assigned with confidence. The nucleotides read TGTGCCAGCAGTCAGCGCGGGGCTAACTATGGCTACACCTTC. Its amino acids are CASSQRGANYGYTF.